Listed here is a single T cell receptor (beta chain). The sample comes from a study of blood T cell repertoires in COVID-19. The data were produced by immunoSEQ multiplex PCR, yet TCRdb's version contains in-frame clones alone and is incomplete. Among 130,000 or so clones listed, roughly 90% were seen once. V lost 2 bases and J 1 base, leaving 17 bases between the germline ends. Germline V gene sequence: CDR1 SGHTA, CDR2 FQGNSA. This CDR3 has 17 residues. The TCR originated in a man between 65 and 80 years old with active COVID-19. The sequenced sample was peripheral blood. The rearrangement uses TRBV7-2 and TRBJ1-1; D may be TRBD1 (5 bases). CDR3 nucleotides: TGTGCCAGCAGCTTATCTTGGCAGGGTCAGGGGAACACTGAAGCTTTCTTT. Translation gives CASSLSWQGQGNTEAFF.